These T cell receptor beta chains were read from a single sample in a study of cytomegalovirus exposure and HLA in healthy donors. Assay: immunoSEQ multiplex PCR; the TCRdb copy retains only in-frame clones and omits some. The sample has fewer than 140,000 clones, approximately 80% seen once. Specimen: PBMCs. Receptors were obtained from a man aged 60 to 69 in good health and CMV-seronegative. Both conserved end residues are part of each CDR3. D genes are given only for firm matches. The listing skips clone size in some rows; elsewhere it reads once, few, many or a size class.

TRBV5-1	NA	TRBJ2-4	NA	TGCGCCAGCAGCTTGAACAGGGAAAACATTCAGTACTTC	CASSLNRENIQYF
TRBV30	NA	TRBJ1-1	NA	TGTGCCTGGGAGGGACAAATGAACACTGAAGCTTTCTTT	CAWEGQMNTEAFF
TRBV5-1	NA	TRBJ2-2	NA	TGCGCCAGCAGCTTTGGAGAGAACACCGGGGAGCTGTTTTTT	CASSFGENTGELFF
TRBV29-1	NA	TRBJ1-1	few	TGCAGCGTTGGACAGATGAACACTGAAGCTTTCTTT	CSVGQMNTEAFF
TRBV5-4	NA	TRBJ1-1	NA	TGTGCCAGCTCCACAAAAATGACAGGAAACACTGAAGCTTTCTTT	CASSTKMTGNTEAFF
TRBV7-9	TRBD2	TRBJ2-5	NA	TGTGCCAGCAGCTCCAACCCTAGCGGGGGGCGGAAGGAGACCCAGTACTTC	CASSSNPSGGRKETQYF
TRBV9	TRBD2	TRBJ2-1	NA	TGTGCCAGCAGCGATAGCGGGAACCGTTACAATGAGCAGTTCTTC	CASSDSGNRYNEQFF
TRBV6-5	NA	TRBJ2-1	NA	TGTGCCAGCAGTTACTCAGCGGTTACGCAGATCGGGCAGTTCTTC	CASSYSAVTQIGQFF
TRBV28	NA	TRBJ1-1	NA	TGTGCCAGTAAAAACACTATGAACACTGAAGCTTTCTTT	CASKNTMNTEAFF
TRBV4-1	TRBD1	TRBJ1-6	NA	TGCGCCAGCAGCCAAGACCACTTATGGACAGGGGGTAATTCACCCCTCCACTTT	CASSQDHLWTGGNSPLHF
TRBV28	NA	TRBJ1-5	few	TGTGCCAGCAGTTTATTGGGTTATGAGGTAGATCAGCCCCAGCATTTT	CASSLLGYEVDQPQHF
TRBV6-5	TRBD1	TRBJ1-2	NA	TGTGCCACCAAACCGACAGGGGGCGTCGGCTACACCTTC	CATKPTGGVGYTF
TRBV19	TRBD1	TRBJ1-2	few	TGTGCCAGTAGTGTACAGGGGCAAAACTATGGCTACACCTTC	CASSVQGQNYGYTF
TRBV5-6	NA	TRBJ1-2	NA	TGTGCCAGCAGCTTGAGGACGGGGAGCTATGGCTACACCTTC	CASSLRTGSYGYTF
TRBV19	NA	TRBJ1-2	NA	TGTGCCAGTACCCATCGGGGAGGGCCCTCTGACTATGGCTACACCTTC	CASTHRGGPSDYGYTF
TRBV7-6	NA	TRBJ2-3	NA	TGTGCCAGTCCTGGGGGCGAGGCGACAGATACGCAGTATTTT	CASPGGEATDTQYF
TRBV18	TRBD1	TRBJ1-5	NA	TGTGCCAGCTCACCGGGGACAGGGGATAGCAATCAGCCCCAGCATTTT	CASSPGTGDSNQPQHF
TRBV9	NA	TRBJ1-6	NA	TGTGCCAGCAGCCGATCGACCCGGAGCTCCTATAATTCACCCCTCCACTTT	CASSRSTRSSYNSPLHF
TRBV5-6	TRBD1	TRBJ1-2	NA	TGTGCCAGCAGCGACAGGGCCTACTATGGCTACACCTTC	CASSDRAYYGYTF
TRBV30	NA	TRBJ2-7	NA	TGTGCCTGGAGGGACAATTCCTACGAGCAGTACTTC	CAWRDNSYEQYF